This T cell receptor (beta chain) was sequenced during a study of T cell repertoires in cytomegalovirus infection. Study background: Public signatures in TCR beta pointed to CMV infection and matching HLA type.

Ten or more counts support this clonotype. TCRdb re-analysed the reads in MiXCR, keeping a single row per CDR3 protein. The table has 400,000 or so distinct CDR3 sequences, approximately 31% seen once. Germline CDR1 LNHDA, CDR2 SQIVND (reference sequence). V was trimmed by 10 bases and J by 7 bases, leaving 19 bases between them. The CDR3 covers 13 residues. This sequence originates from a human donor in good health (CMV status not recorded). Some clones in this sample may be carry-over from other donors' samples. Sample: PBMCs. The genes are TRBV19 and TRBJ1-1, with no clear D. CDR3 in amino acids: CATRNALIGEAFF. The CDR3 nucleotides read TGTGCCACCCGCAACGCCCTCATTGGTGAAGCTTTCTTT.